This T cell receptor (beta chain) originates from a study of shared clonotypes between healthy human individuals. Sequencing was performed with immunoSEQ multiplex PCR; in TCRdb, only in-frame clones are kept and a portion is missing. Found here are approximately 1.5 million clones, just under 99% of them singletons; the top ten hold 0.36%. With V trimmed by 3 bases and J by 2 bases, 4 bases remained unmatched. In germline, CDR1 is SGHRS, CDR2 YFSETQ. The CDR3 is 15 amino acids. Sequenced input: naive CD4+ T cells sorted from blood. This sample's subset: CD45RA+ positively selected. The V and J genes are TRBV5-1 and TRBJ2-2, with 7 nucleotides matching TRBD1. The receptor's source is a man between 25 and 39 years old in good health. The CDR3 DNA reads as TGCGCCAGCAGCTGGGACAGTCACAACACCGGGGAGCTGTTTTTT. This sequence encodes CASSWDSHNTGELFF.